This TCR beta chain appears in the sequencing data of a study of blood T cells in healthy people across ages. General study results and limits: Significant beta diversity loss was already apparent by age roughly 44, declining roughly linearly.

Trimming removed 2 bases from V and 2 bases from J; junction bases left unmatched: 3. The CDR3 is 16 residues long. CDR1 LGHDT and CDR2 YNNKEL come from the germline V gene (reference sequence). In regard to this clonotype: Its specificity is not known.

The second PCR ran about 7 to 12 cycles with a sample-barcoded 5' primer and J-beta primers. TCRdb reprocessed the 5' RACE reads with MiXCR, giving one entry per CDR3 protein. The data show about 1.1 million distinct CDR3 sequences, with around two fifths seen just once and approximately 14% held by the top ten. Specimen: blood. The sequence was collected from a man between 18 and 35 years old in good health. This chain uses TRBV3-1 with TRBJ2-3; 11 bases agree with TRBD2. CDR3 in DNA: TGTGCCAGCAGCCAAATTAGCGGGGGGGTCACAGATACGCAGTATTTT. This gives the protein CASSQISGGVTDTQYF.